This T cell receptor (beta chain) was profiled in a study of blood T cells in healthy people across ages. Study conclusions and caveats: Long-lived donors carried more naive CD4+ cells and greater diversity than aged donors.

A second PCR of about 7 to 12 cycles used a sample-barcoded 5' primer and a J-beta primer mix. TCRdb processed the 5' RACE reads anew with MiXCR; each CDR3 protein has one entry. The sample has 850,000 to 1,300,000 distinct CDR3 sequences, more than 35% seen once. The table lists this clonotype with a few counts. Its antigen is unidentified. The authors isolated at least 6 million PBMCs per sample. Total RNA amounts of at least 5 micrograms were extracted per sample. The germline V and J ends were trimmed by 5 bases and 2 bases, with 14 bases remaining between them. The CDR3 sequence is 15 residues long. CDR1 and CDR2 (germline): SGHAT, FQNNGV.

V gene TRBV11-2 combines with J gene TRBJ2-3, with D perhaps given as TRBD1 or TRBD2 (6 bases each). Sequenced input: blood. This TCR derives from a woman aged 55 to 70 in good health. The CDR3 region is CASSQLGGNTDTQYF. CDR3 nucleotide sequence: TGTGCCAGCAGCCAGTTGGGGGGCAACACAGATACGCAGTATTTT.